This T cell receptor (beta chain) was retrieved from a study of shared clonotypes between healthy human individuals. Sequencing was at deep level. Unsorted PBMC DNA went through sequencing on ten immunoSEQ deep assay plates. The table came from immunoSEQ multiplex PCR; TCRdb's copy has only in-frame clones and leaves some out. The profile covers around 440,000 clones, with around 77% appearing a single time and 9.5% to 15% taken by the ten largest. Sequenced sample: PBMCs. The TCR sequence derives from a woman aged 40 to 50 in good health. Some clones in this sample may be carry-over from other donors' samples.

In DNA form, the CDR3 reads TGTGCCAGCAGCTTAGTTAGGGCAGGGGGCAATGAAAAACTGTTTTTT. It codes for CASSLVRAGGNEKLFF. The chain combines TRBV7-2 with TRBJ1-4; 8 bases align to TRBD1. The trim removed 1 base at V and 5 bases at J, leaving 6 bases unmatched. Per germline, CDR1 SGHTA and CDR2 FQGNSA. The CDR3 is made up of 16 amino acids.